The TCR beta chain described here comes from a study of T cell changes during pregnancy in multiple sclerosis. TCRdb keeps only in-frame clones here, not all; method: immunoSEQ multiplex PCR. Of about 92,000 clones in the sample, roughly 90% are singletons; the top ten hold 1.5%. Germline V gene sequence: CDR1 SQVTM, CDR2 ANQGSEA. The CDR3 covers 14 residues. Trimming shortened V by 2 bases and J by 5 bases, and 15 bases separated the two germline ends. The starting material was peripheral blood, obtained in the first trimester of pregnancy. This rearrangement joins TRBV29-1 to TRBJ1-2, with a possible D match to TRBD1 (6 bases). The clonotype originates from a female donor with multiple sclerosis, enrolled in a pregnancy study. This CDR3 reads CSVETEQGLYGYTF. The CDR3 coding sequence is TGCAGCGTTGAAACTGAACAGGGATTGTATGGCTACACCTTC. The whole variable domain, filled in from reference TRBV29-1 and TRBJ1-2, reads SAVISQKPSRDICQRGTSLTIQCQVDSQVTMMFWYRQQPGQSLTLIATANQGSEATYESGFVIDKFPISRPNLTFSTLTVSNMSPEDSSIYLCSVETEQGLYGYTFGSGTRLTVV.